A single sample is the source of the 3 T cell receptor beta chains below, sequenced in a study of cytomegalovirus exposure and HLA in healthy donors. The assay was immunoSEQ multiplex PCR, and TCRdb's table has in-frame clones only and misses some. The sample lists 50,000 to 70,000 clones, 90% to 95% occurring once. The sample taken for sequencing was PBMCs. These receptors all stem from a woman between 18 and 29 years old in good health and CMV-seropositive.

The rearrangement uses TRBV28 and TRBJ1-6, with D possibly matching TRBD1 (5 bases). The CDR3 is 14 residues long. From germline, CDR1 is MDHEN and CDR2 SYDVKM. The ends were cut back, 4 bases at V and 7 bases at J, with 11 bases in the middle. CDR3 nucleotide sequence: TGTGCCAGCAGTTGGTGGGGCGAGAATTCACCCCTCCACTTT. Amino acids: CASSWWGENSPLHF.

The J gene is TRBJ1-6, the V gene TRBV7-8, with D unclear. Trimming cost V 1 base and J 3 bases, with 7 bases left between them. Germline V gene data show CDR1 as SGHVS and CDR2 as FQNEAQ. The CDR3 runs to 15 residues. CDR3 amino acids: CASSLGQNYNSPLHF. The CDR3 bases are TGTGCCAGCAGCTTAGGGCAGAACTATAATTCACCCCTCCACTTT. Looking up the rest from reference TRBV7-8 and TRBJ1-6 gives the full variable domain: GAGVSQSPRYKVAKRGQDVALRCDPISGHVSLFWYQQALGQGPEFLTYFQNEAQLDKSGLPSDRFFAERPEGSVSTLKIQRTQQEDSAVYLCASSLGQNYNSPLHFGNGTRLTVT.

This clone was observed a single time. The rearrangement joins TRBV10-3 to TRBJ1-1, with a possible D match to TRBD1 (6 bases). V was trimmed by 8 bases and J by 0 bases, leaving 16 bases between them. CDR3 length equals 15 residues. Germline V gene sequence: CDR1 ENHRY, CDR2 SYGVKD. In nucleotides, the CDR3 is TGTGCCATCGCAGGGGCGGGCCGTATGAACACTGAAGCTTTCTTT. It codes for CAIAGAGRMNTEAFF.